This T cell receptor (beta chain) was sequenced for a study of blood T cell repertoires in COVID-19. Sequencing used immunoSEQ multiplex PCR; TCRdb keeps in-frame clones, though not all of them. The sample includes hundreds of thousands of clones, over 70% seen only once; the top ten take 6% to 9.5%. Germline V lookup: CDR1 SGHNT, CDR2 YYREEE (reference sequence). This CDR3 has 14 residues. Trimming took off 3 bases at V and 1 base at J, with 10 bases between the two ends. This receptor was identified in a woman of 80 years or more with acute or convalescent COVID-19. The chain has TRBV5-4 and TRBJ2-5, with D possibly matching TRBD2 (6 bases). Input material: peripheral blood. CDR3 coding DNA: TGTGCCAGCAGCTCAACTAGCATCCAAGAGACCCAGTACTTC. It yields the protein CASSSTSIQETQYF.